These 23 T cell receptor beta chains share one sample of origin, sequenced in a study of T-cell memory formation after mild COVID-19. TCRdb re-called the 5' RACE reads with MiXCR, one entry per CDR3 protein. The table shows 150,000 to 200,000 distinct CDR3 sequences, with approximately 10% occurring only once. Material: PBMCs or a T cell subset sorted from them (not recorded which). The receptors come from a young man who had mild COVID-19 (a few samples of this study predate the infection). Cell type and time point are not known.

This clonotype was recorded many times. The chain carries TRBV7-2 and TRBJ2-1; a weak D match, TRBD2 (6 bases). CDR3 length equals 15 residues. Trimming left V 5 bases short and J 3 bases short, with 14 bases between. Germline values: CDR1 SGHTA, CDR2 FQGNSA. CDR3 nucleotides: TGTGCCAGCAGCCGAGGGGACTTCGGCTACAATGAGCAGTTCTTC. Its translation: CASSRGDFGYNEQFF.

This clonotype has ten or more counts. The chain couples TRBV20-1 to TRBJ2-7; TRBD1 aligns across 8 bases. The V gene end was trimmed by 0 bases and the J gene end by 5 bases; junction bases not matched to a gene: 3. The V gene's germline CDR1 is DFQATT and CDR2 SNEGSKA (reference sequence). CDR3 length: 13 residues. CDR3 DNA: TGCAGTGCTAGAGACGGACAGGGCCACGAGCAGTACTTC. Residues: CSARDGQGHEQYF.

The table lists this clonotype with a few counts. The chain recombines TRBV11-2 with TRBJ2-3, with 9 bases that match TRBD2. With V trimmed by 5 bases and J by 1 base, 7 bases remained unmatched. CDR1 and CDR2 (germline): SGHAT, FQNNGV. The CDR3 contains 16 residues. The CDR3 is CASSRTLAGGTDTQYF. For the CDR3, the DNA is TGTGCCAGCAGCCGTACTTTAGCGGGAGGCACAGATACGCAGTATTTT.

This chain joins TRBV3-1 and TRBJ2-7; maybe TRBD1 (6 bases). CDR1 is LGHDT, CDR2 YNNKEL, per germline (reference sequence). This CDR3 contains 16 residues. Trimming cost V 2 bases and J 1 base, with 15 bases left between them. CDR3: CASSQYNLRGSYEQYF. In nucleotides, the CDR3 is TGTGCCAGCAGCCAATACAATCTCAGGGGATCCTACGAGCAGTACTTC.

Many counts were recorded for this clonotype. The V gene is TRBV6-6, the J gene TRBJ1-1; D might be TRBD1 (5 bases). Trimming stripped 0 bases from V and 5 bases from J, with 10 bases between. The V gene's germline CDR1 is MNHNY and CDR2 SVGAGI (reference sequence). The CDR3 is 14 amino acids. The CDR3 spells CASSYSREGTEAFF. The DNA of the CDR3 is TGTGCCAGCAGTTACTCGCGAGAGGGGACTGAAGCTTTCTTT.

In this sample, this clonotype turned up a few times. The DNA of the CDR3 is TGCGCCTCTAACCTAAGGGGACAGGGTGGAAATGAGCAGTTCTTC. It specifies CASNLRGQGGNEQFF. This chain connects TRBV5-1 to TRBJ2-1; 9 bases line up with TRBD1. Per germline, CDR1 SGHRS and CDR2 YFSETQ. The CDR3 consists of 15 residues. V trimming: 10 bases; J trimming: 7 bases; junction bases outside the gene matches: 15. Complete variable domain (other parts from reference TRBV5-1 and TRBJ2-1): KAGVTQTPRYLIKTRGQQVTLSCSPISGHRSVSWYQQTPGQGLQFLFEYFSETQRNKGNFPGRFSGRQFSNSRSEMNVSTLELGDSALYLCASNLRGQGGNEQFFGPGTRLTVL.

This clonotype was detected a few times. This chain joins TRBV4-1 and TRBJ1-2; D unresolved. The CDR3 loop spans 12 amino acids. Trimming took 3 bases from V and 5 from J, leaving 7 bases between them. Germline V CDR1 and CDR2: MGHRA, YSYEKL. The CDR3: CASSQGPYGYTF. The CDR3 DNA sequence: TGCGCCAGCAGCCAGGGCCCGTATGGCTACACCTTC.

This clonotype showed up just a few times. This chain joins TRBV28 and TRBJ1-4; D gene unclear. CDR1 is MDHEN, CDR2 SYDVKM, per germline. Trimming stripped 6 bases from V and 5 bases from J, with 7 bases between. The CDR3 contains 12 residues. CDR3 coding DNA: TGTGCCAGCAGACAACAGAATGAAAAACTGTTTTTT. Protein: CASRQQNEKLFF.

The genes are TRBV11-2 and TRBJ1-2, with TRBD1 matching over 9 bases. The CDR3 consists of 16 residues. Trimming at V came to 5 bases and at J to 4 bases, leaving 11 bases not matched to a gene. Germline V gene lookup returns CDR1 SGHAT and CDR2 FQNNGV. The CDR3 DNA is TGTGCCAGCAGCAAAGCCGGGACAGGGATTTCCTATGGCTACACCTTC. Protein sequence: CASSKAGTGISYGYTF.

Only a few counts were recorded for this clonotype. The rearrangement joins TRBV20-1 to TRBJ2-5; 14 nucleotides agree with TRBD2. Germline V gene lookup returns CDR1 DFQATT and CDR2 SNEGSKA (reference sequence). V shed 6 bases, J shed 3 bases, and the junction held 9 bases outside the gene matches. The CDR3 length is 16 residues. The CDR3 spells CSADPRTSGGKETQYF. DNA of the CDR3: TGCAGTGCGGACCCGCGGACTAGCGGGGGGAAAGAGACCCAGTACTTC.

The chain uses TRBV6-5 and TRBJ1-2; tentative D call: TRBD1 (5 bases). Trimming stripped 0 bases from V and 8 bases from J, with 10 bases between. This CDR3 spans 13 amino acids. CDR1 is MNHEY and CDR2 is SVGAGI in the germline V gene. CDR3: CASSYSQRGGYTF. The CDR3 DNA is TGTGCCAGCAGTTACTCTCAAAGGGGAGGCTACACCTTC.

This rearrangement joins TRBV7-6 to TRBJ1-2; D gene unclear. The germline V and J ends were trimmed by 4 bases and 7 bases, with 16 bases remaining between them. CDR1 SGHVS and CDR2 FNYEAQ come from the germline V gene. This CDR3 spans 14 amino acids. The CDR3: CASSSSNLPGGYTF. Written as DNA, the CDR3 is TGTGCCAGCAGCTCATCCAATCTCCCTGGTGGCTACACCTTC.

By share, this clonotype ranks as medium-sized. This chain connects TRBV12-3 or TRBV12-4 to TRBJ2-3; 8 nucleotides line up with TRBD2. Trimming took 3 bases from V and 6 from J; bases not matched to a gene: 5. CDR3 length equals 14 residues. Here the CDR3 DNA reads TGTGCCAGCAGTTTGGGACTAGGGTTCGATACGCAGTATTTT. Translated: CASSLGLGFDTQYF.

The genes are TRBV24-1 and TRBJ1-1, with TRBD1 matching 10 bases. The CDR3 loop spans 15 amino acids. Germline V CDR1 and CDR2: KGHDR, SFDVKD. V shed 7 bases and J 7 bases; nucleotides not matched to a gene: 11. This CDR3 is CATRGTGANSGEAFF. The CDR3, as DNA: TGTGCCACCAGGGGGACAGGGGCCAATTCGGGTGAAGCTTTCTTT.

This clonotype has at least ten counts. V gene TRBV5-1 combines with J gene TRBJ2-1; 8 bases fit TRBD2. This CDR3 has 16 residues. Germline V lookup: CDR1 SGHRS, CDR2 YFSETQ. The J segment lost 9 bases and the V segment lost 1 base, leaving 12 bases of the junction unmatched. CDR3 nucleotides: TGCGCCAGCAGCTTGAGGTCGGGGGGGGCCGTTGGTGAGCAGTTCTTC. This sequence encodes CASSLRSGGAVGEQFF.

There are a few counts of this clonotype. The CDR3 region has the DNA TGTGCCATCAGTGAGTCATCCGGGAGGGGGACCTACGAGCAGTACTTC. This translates into CAISESSGRGTYEQYF. The J gene is TRBJ2-7, the V gene TRBV10-3, with TRBD2 matching over 8 bases. Germline-derived CDR1 and CDR2 are ENHRY and SYGVKD. V was pared by 0 bases and J by 2 bases, with 6 bases of the junction left unmatched. The CDR3 is made up of 16 amino acids.

CDR3 loop: CASSDRNSGALAKNIQYF. Here the CDR3 DNA reads TGTGCCAGCAGTGATCGTAATAGCGGGGCCTTAGCCAAAAACATTCAGTACTTC. This chain uses TRBV12-3 or TRBV12-4 with TRBJ2-4, with 8 bases that match TRBD2. Trimming cost V 5 bases and J 0 bases; bases outside gene matches: 12. This CDR3 has 18 residues.

The table lists this clonotype with a few counts. V usage is TRBV19 and J usage is TRBJ1-5, with TRBD1 matching over 7 bases. CDR3 length: 17 amino acids. With V trimmed by 3 bases and J by 2 bases, 10 bases remained unmatched. Germline V gene data show CDR1 as LNHDA and CDR2 as SQIVND (reference sequence). The CDR3 reads CASSIRDSPWGNQPQHF. CDR3 sequence (DNA): TGTGCCAGTAGTATCCGGGACAGCCCTTGGGGCAATCAGCCCCAGCATTTT.

V is TRBV24-1 and J is TRBJ1-2; a possible D gene is TRBD1 (5 bases). CDR1 and CDR2 (germline): KGHDR, SFDVKD. This CDR3 is built from 15 residues. Deletions cut 1 base from V and 5 bases from J, with 13 bases between. DNA of the CDR3: TGTGCCACCAGTGATTTTGACCAGGGACTATATGGCTACACCTTC. It codes for CATSDFDQGLYGYTF.

This clonotype has a count of ten or more. This chain uses TRBV28 with TRBJ2-1; 8 bases fit TRBD2. The CDR3 has 16 residues. In germline, CDR1 is MDHEN, CDR2 SYDVKM. The junction had 15 bases not matched to a gene; V was cut back by 6 bases and J by 8 bases. Here the CDR3 DNA reads TGTGCCAGCAGACGACCGGGGGGGTTTTTGGTCGATGAGCAGTTCTTC. Its protein product is CASRRPGGFLVDEQFF.

This clonotype was picked up a small number of times. The J gene is TRBJ1-4, the V gene TRBV7-9; D is uncertain. CDR1 is SEHNR, CDR2 FQNEAQ, per germline (reference sequence). The CDR3 sequence is 14 residues long. Trimming left V 5 bases short and J 10 bases short, with 17 bases between. Written as DNA, the CDR3 is TGTGCCAGCAGCCCGAGAGGCCCGGATGGAAAACTGTTTTTT. It codes for CASSPRGPDGKLFF.

A note on this clonotype: Possible read error: a much larger clone is one base away. The rearrangement links TRBV6-2 or TRBV6-3 to TRBJ2-2; the D gene is possibly TRBD1 (6 bases). Germline CDR1 MNHEY, CDR2 SVGEGT. V was trimmed by 6 bases and J by 5 bases, leaving 10 bases between them. CDR3 length equals 13 residues. CDR3 sequence (DNA): TGTGCCAGCAGCACTACAGGGACCGGGGAGCTGTTTTTT. Amino acids: CASSTTGTGELFF.

This clonotype was seen a handful of times. J is TRBJ2-7 and V is TRBV10-1; D is possibly TRBD1 (5 bases). This CDR3 comprises 14 residues. Per the germline V gene, CDR1 is WNHNN and CDR2 is SYGVQD (reference sequence). Trimming pared 4 bases from V and 6 bases from J, leaving 16 bases between. Written as DNA, the CDR3 is TGCGCCAGCAGTGTCTCAAGGGGTATGAGCGAGCAGTACTTC. It codes for CASSVSRGMSEQYF.